Following are 5 T cell receptor beta chains from one sample sequenced in a study of blood T cell repertoires in COVID-19. TCRdb keeps only in-frame clones here, not all; method: immunoSEQ multiplex PCR. The sample holds just over 300,000 clones, about nine tenths seen once. The sample taken for sequencing was PBMCs or T cells enriched from blood (not recorded which). These receptors originate from a man aged 25-45 years who had recovered from COVID-19.

The chain combines TRBV25-1 with TRBJ2-7; D perhaps matches TRBD2 (6 bases). V was pared by 8 bases and J by 4 bases, with 6 bases between. The CDR3 runs to 10 residues. Per germline, CDR1 MGHDK and CDR2 SYGVNS. The CDR3 protein is CASGGYEQYF. CDR3 in DNA: TGTGCCAGCGGGGGGTACGAGCAGTACTTC.

The V and J genes are TRBV28 and TRBJ1-3; D is uncertain. Germline-derived CDR1 and CDR2 are MDHEN and SYDVKM. V was trimmed by 11 bases and J by 0 bases, leaving 11 bases between them. There are 13 residues in the CDR3. This chain's CDR3 is CAGRRHSGNTIYF. In nucleotides, the CDR3 is TGTGCCGGCCGGCGACACTCTGGAAACACCATATATTTT.

This rearrangement joins TRBV3-1 (or the pseudogene TRBV3-2) to TRBJ1-6; tentative D call: TRBD1 (6 bases). The CDR3 is made up of 15 amino acids. Between the trimmed V and J ends, which lost 4 bases and 7 bases, there was a span of 14 bases. Per germline, CDR1 LGHDT and CDR2 YNNKEL (reference sequence). The CDR3 here is CASSPSGQTNSPLHF. CDR3 DNA sequence: TGTGCCAGCAGCCCCTCCGGACAGACGAATTCACCCCTCCACTTT.

This sequence joins TRBV11-3 and TRBJ2-6; 9 bases are shared with TRBD1. After removal of 5 bases from V and 3 bases from J, the junction contained 11 bases not matched to a gene. CDR1 is SGHNT, CDR2 YENEEA, per germline. The CDR3 consists of 18 residues. The CDR3, as DNA: TGTGCCAGCAGCCCCTGGGGGGACAGGGACTTTGGGGCCAACGTCCTGACTTTC. Translation: CASSPWGDRDFGANVLTF.

V usage is TRBV6-6 and J usage is TRBJ2-7; unclear D gene. V gave up 8 bases and J gave up 5 bases, with 13 bases separating them. In germline, CDR1 is MNHNY, CDR2 SVGAGI (reference sequence). CDR3 length: 12 residues. The DNA for the CDR3 is TGTGCCAGCTGGCCCGGGTCCCACGAGCAGTACTTC. This encodes CASWPGSHEQYF.